The 20 T cell receptor beta chains below come from one sample, sequenced in a study of cytomegalovirus exposure and HLA in healthy donors. The PCR employed 60 Vbeta primers together with 13 Jbeta primers. The table came from immunoSEQ multiplex PCR; TCRdb's copy has only in-frame clones and leaves some out. The table has over 150,000 clones, over 75% seen once. Sample: PBMCs. These receptors all come from a woman aged 40 to 49 in good health and CMV-seropositive.

The J gene is TRBJ2-2, the V gene TRBV9; TRBD2 matches 8 bases. In germline, CDR1 is SGDLS, CDR2 YYNGEE. Trimming took 4 bases from V and 3 from J; bases not matched to a gene: 5. CDR3 length: 15 residues. The CDR3 sequence is CASSPREGDTGELFF. As DNA, the CDR3 is TGTGCCAGCAGCCCCCGGGAGGGGGACACCGGGGAGCTGTTTTTT. The full variable domain, in which reference TRBV9 and TRBJ2-2 provide the parts outside the CDR3, is DSGVTQTPKHLITATGQRVTLRCSPRSGDLSVYWYQQSLDQGLQFLIQYYNGEERAKGNILERFSAQQFPDLHSELNLSSLELGDSALYFCASSPREGDTGELFFGEGSRLTVL.

This clone appeared a single time. The chain has TRBV28 and TRBJ1-1; D is possibly TRBD1 (5 bases). Looked up from germline, CDR1 is MDHEN and CDR2 is SYDVKM. The CDR3 totals 14 residues. V dropped 4 bases and J dropped 5 bases, with 14 bases sitting between them. CDR3 residues: CASSSPAGSTEAFF. The CDR3 DNA reads TGTGCCAGCAGTTCCCCCGCAGGGTCGACTGAAGCTTTCTTT.

The V and J genes are TRBV6-5 and TRBJ1-2; D not certain. The length of the CDR3 is 13 residues. Trimming removed 5 bases at V and 4 bases at J, with 11 bases between. Per germline, CDR1 MNHEY and CDR2 SVGAGI. CDR3 DNA: TGTGCCAGCAGTCAGACTAGAGCCTATGGCTACACCTTC. Its protein is CASSQTRAYGYTF.

The gene calls are TRBV7-9 and TRBJ1-1; possibly TRBD1 for D (5 bases). Per the germline V gene, CDR1 is SEHNR and CDR2 is FQNEAQ (reference sequence). The CDR3 runs to 14 residues. V was trimmed by 2 bases and J by 4 bases, leaving 11 bases between them. The CDR3 here is CASSLKGFGTEAFF. CDR3 DNA sequence: TGTGCCAGCAGCTTAAAGGGGTTTGGCACTGAAGCTTTCTTT. Supplemented by reference TRBV7-9 and TRBJ1-1, the full variable domain reads DTGVSQNPRHKITKRGQNVTFRCDPISEHNRLYWYRQTLGQGPEFLTYFQNEAQLEKSRLLSDRFSAERPKGSFSTLEIQRTEQGDSAMYLCASSLKGFGTEAFFGQGTRLTVV.

The rearrangement links TRBV11-1 to TRBJ2-2; TRBD1 agrees at 7 bases. CDR1 and CDR2 from the germline V gene are SGHAT and FQDESV (reference sequence). The J segment lost 5 bases and the V segment lost 6 bases, leaving 9 bases of the junction unmatched. This CDR3 region has 15 residues. CDR3 bases: TGTGCCAGCAGGCTTACAGGGGTTGGGACCGGGGAGCTGTTTTTT. Translation gives CASRLTGVGTGELFF. Using reference TRBV11-1 and TRBJ2-2 for the parts outside the CDR3, the full variable domain is EAEVAQSPRYKITEKSQAVAFWCDPISGHATLYWYRQILGQGPELLVQFQDESVVDDSQLPKDRFSAERLKGVDSTLKIQPAELGDSAMYLCASRLTGVGTGELFFGEGSRLTVL.

The V call is TRBV5-6, the J call TRBJ2-7; D may be TRBD1 (5 bases). The CDR3 loop spans 14 amino acids. Germline-derived CDR1 and CDR2 are SGHDT and YYEEEE. The V end lost 1 base, the J end lost 2 bases, and 10 bases lay between the germline ends. The CDR3 region has the DNA TGTGCCAGCAGCTTGAGGGGTGATCCCTACGAGCAGTACTTC. Translating gives CASSLRGDPYEQYF.

The chain links TRBV9 to TRBJ2-3; the match to TRBD2 covers 10 bases. Germline V gene data show CDR1 as SGDLS and CDR2 as YYNGEE. With V trimmed by 2 bases and J by 7 bases, 16 bases remained unmatched. The length of the CDR3 is 18 residues. Here the CDR3 DNA reads TGTGCCAGCAGCGTTTTATCCTCCGGGACTAGCGAGACCTATACGCAGTATTTT. This codes for CASSVLSSGTSETYTQYF. The whole variable domain, remainder taken from reference TRBV9 and TRBJ2-3, is DSGVTQTPKHLITATGQRVTLRCSPRSGDLSVYWYQQSLDQGLQFLIQYYNGEERAKGNILERFSAQQFPDLHSELNLSSLELGDSALYFCASSVLSSGTSETYTQYFGPGTRLTVL.

This clone was seen a few times. The chain couples TRBV2 to TRBJ2-7; TRBD2 aligns across 10 bases. CDR3 length equals 14 residues. Germline V gene sequence: CDR1 SNHLY, CDR2 FYNNEI. The trim removed 5 bases at V and 4 bases at J, leaving 5 bases unmatched. This CDR3 reads CASSRLAGRYEQYF. CDR3 DNA sequence: TGTGCCAGCAGTCGACTAGCGGGCCGTTACGAGCAGTACTTC.

This chain joins TRBV29-1 and TRBJ2-5, with TRBD1 as a possible D gene (5 bases). V was cut by 4 bases and J by 1 base, with 13 bases left in between. Germline V gene data show CDR1 as SQVTM and CDR2 as ANQGSEA. The CDR3 has 14 residues. The CDR3 region is CSVVLSGSQETQYF. CDR3 bases: TGCAGCGTTGTTCTCTCAGGGTCCCAAGAGACCCAGTACTTC.

The V and J genes are TRBV30 and TRBJ1-5; weak D call: TRBD1 (6 bases). V was trimmed by 0 bases and J by 7 bases, leaving 10 bases between them. CDR3 size: 13 residues. Germline V CDR1 and CDR2: GTSNPN, SVGIG (reference sequence). In DNA, the CDR3 is TGTGCCTGGAGTGTATCAGGGGACCAGCCCCAGCATTTT. It yields the protein CAWSVSGDQPQHF.

The chain is built from TRBV10-1 and TRBJ2-3; 15 nucleotides line up with TRBD2. This CDR3 region has 17 residues. The germline CDR1 and CDR2 sequences are WNHNN and SYGVQD (reference sequence). The V segment lost 6 bases and the J segment 0 bases; nucleotides outside the gene matches: 4. The DNA for the CDR3 is TGCGCCAGCAGCGCCGGGACTAGCGGGAGGAGCACAGATACGCAGTATTTT. Protein sequence: CASSAGTSGRSTDTQYF.

This chain links TRBV7-8 with TRBJ1-5; 9 nucleotides align to TRBD1. The germline gives CDR1 SGHVS, CDR2 FQNEAQ. V lost 1 base to trimming and J lost 4 bases; unmatched junction nucleotides: 8. CDR3 length: 17 amino acids. This CDR3 reads CASSLERTGTGNQPQHF. The CDR3 DNA sequence: TGTGCCAGCAGCTTAGAGAGGACCGGGACAGGGAATCAGCCCCAGCATTTT.

V usage is TRBV5-1 and J usage is TRBJ2-1, with 7 bases aligning to TRBD2. The V and J ends lost 4 bases and 5 bases, in that order; junction bases with no gene match: 9. The CDR3 contains 15 residues. Germline V CDR1 and CDR2: SGHRS, YFSETQ. The CDR3 sequence is CASSRSGRADNEQFF. The DNA of the CDR3 is TGCGCCAGCAGCCGTAGCGGGCGTGCGGACAATGAGCAGTTCTTC.

V is TRBV5-1 and J is TRBJ2-7; perhaps TRBD2 as D (6 bases). This CDR3 contains 16 residues. CDR1 is SGHRS and CDR2 is YFSETQ in the germline V gene. The V end was cut by 4 bases, the J end by 5 bases, with 22 bases between. In DNA form, the CDR3 reads TGCGCCAGCAGCAGAACCGGGCGAAGCCGCGGGGACGAGCAGTACTTC. Amino acid sequence: CASSRTGRSRGDEQYF. Complete variable domain (other parts from reference TRBV5-1 and TRBJ2-7): KAGVTQTPRYLIKTRGQQVTLSCSPISGHRSVSWYQQTPGQGLQFLFEYFSETQRNKGNFPGRFSGRQFSNSRSEMNVSTLELGDSALYLCASSRTGRSRGDEQYFGPGTRLTVT.

This clone was seen only once. As DNA, the CDR3 is TGTGCCAGCAGCCGGGGACAGTATAGCAATCAGCCCCAGCATTTT. Protein sequence: CASSRGQYSNQPQHF. The J gene is TRBJ1-5, the V gene TRBV5-8; 7 bases fit TRBD1. Trimming took 4 bases from V and 0 from J; bases not matched to a gene: 4. CDR3 length: 15 residues. Per the germline V gene, CDR1 is SGHTS and CDR2 is YDEGEE.

The gene calls are TRBV28 and TRBJ2-7, with D perhaps matching TRBD1 (6 bases). The CDR3 spans 14 residues. V was cut by 2 bases and J by 2 bases, with 10 bases left in between. Looked up from germline, CDR1 is MDHEN and CDR2 is SYDVKM. The CDR3 nucleotides read TGTGCCAGCAGTTTACCCCGGGACACCTACGAGCAGTACTTC. The encoded protein is CASSLPRDTYEQYF.

V and J are TRBV6-5 and TRBJ2-1, with 11 bases lining up with TRBD2. The CDR3 contains 15 residues. Per germline, CDR1 MNHEY and CDR2 SVGAGI. V shed 7 bases and J 8 bases; nucleotides not matched to a gene: 10. The CDR3: CASMLAGGPFDEQFF. The DNA for the CDR3 is TGTGCCAGCATGTTAGCGGGAGGGCCTTTCGATGAGCAGTTCTTC.

The chain joins TRBV2 to TRBJ2-1, with 7 bases identical to TRBD1. The J segment lost 7 bases and the V segment lost 6 bases, leaving 6 bases of the junction unmatched. Germline-derived CDR1 and CDR2 are SNHLY and FYNNEI. The length of the CDR3 is 13 residues. For the CDR3, the DNA is TGTGCCAGCAGGGGGGACAGCCTAAATGAGCAGTTCTTC. Translating it yields CASRGDSLNEQFF.

This clone occurred once. The chain joins TRBV11-2 to TRBJ2-3; 7 bases match TRBD1. V gave up 5 bases and J gave up 1 base; unmatched junction bases: 6. The CDR3 contains 15 residues. CDR1 is SGHAT and CDR2 is FQNNGV in the germline V gene. Here the CDR3 DNA reads TGTGCCAGCAGCGGACAGGTCCTCGGCACAGATACGCAGTATTTT. It yields the protein CASSGQVLGTDTQYF.

This clone is a singleton in its sample. The chain employs TRBV15 and TRBJ2-2; D possibly corresponds to TRBD1 (6 bases). There are 16 residues in the CDR3. Germline assignment: CDR1 LNHNV and CDR2 YYDKDF (reference sequence). The ends were cut back, 0 bases at V and 4 bases at J, with 12 bases in the middle. The CDR3 reads CATSRDPPRGTGELFF. In DNA form, the CDR3 reads TGTGCCACCAGCAGAGATCCCCCCAGGGGCACCGGGGAGCTGTTTTTT.